This TCR beta chain came from a study of OX40 agonist ivuxolimab in advanced cancers. Background on the study: Melanoma, hepatocellular carcinoma, head and neck or renal cell cancer occurred in dose-escalation patients. The study's findings and limits: The investigators did not determine what antigen specificity the expanded peripheral T cells had.

Peripheral blood came from all dose cohorts at three timepoints. Some clones are missing from TCRdb's copy, which holds only in-frame ones; the method was immunoSEQ multiplex PCR. The top ten clones hold 2% to 2.5% of a sample with under 85,000 clones, approximately 79% of them seen once. Losses at the gene ends were 11 bases for V and 4 bases for J; bases not matched to a gene: 14. The CDR3 contains 15 residues. CDR1 ENHRY and CDR2 SYGVKD come from the germline V gene. Comment on this clone: As yet, its antigen is unknown.

The sequencing used CD4+ or CD8+ T cells sorted from blood, collected in a trial of the OX40 agonist ivuxolimab. The chain is built from TRBV10-3 and TRBJ2-5; 9 nucleotides match TRBD1. The sequence was collected from an adult with an advanced solid tumor such as melanoma, head and neck, liver or kidney cancer. CDR3 amino acids: CAAAPGQGLGETQYF. The CDR3 nucleotides are TGTGCCGCCGCCCCAGGACAGGGGCTTGGAGAGACCCAGTACTTC.